The 3 T cell receptor beta chains below all came from one sample that was sequenced in a study of blood T cell repertoires in COVID-19. TCRdb keeps only in-frame clones here, not all; method: immunoSEQ multiplex PCR. This sample carries 200,000 to 250,000 clones, about 86% of them seen once, and the ten largest clones take less than 4%. Sequencing used peripheral blood. The receptor source for this set is a woman in her 30s who had recovered from COVID-19.

The chain carries TRBV2 and TRBJ1-5, with 10 bases identical to TRBD1. V shed 7 bases and J 4 bases; nucleotides not matched to a gene: 10. The CDR3 runs to 16 residues. Germline assignment: CDR1 SNHLY and CDR2 FYNNEI. The CDR3 DNA follows: TGTGCCAGCATCGCCGGGACAGGGGCCCTAAATCAGCCCCAGCATTTT. This codes for CASIAGTGALNQPQHF.

This clone was seen many times. V and J are TRBV5-1 and TRBJ1-2, with D possibly matching TRBD1 (5 bases). Germline V CDR1 and CDR2: SGHRS, YFSETQ. V lost 3 bases to trimming and J lost 4 bases, with 10 bases between them. The CDR3 totals 13 residues. The CDR3 protein is CASSSEGIYGYTF. The CDR3 DNA follows: TGCGCCAGCAGCTCGGAGGGGATCTATGGCTACACCTTC.

In this sample, this clone turned up once. The chain is built from TRBV7-6 and TRBJ2-7; 16 bases are shared with TRBD2. The CDR3 spans 17 residues. J was trimmed by 3 bases and V by 5 bases; bases with no gene match: 7. CDR1 is SGHVS and CDR2 is FNYEAQ in the germline V gene. The CDR3 sequence is CASSPGLAGGLDYEQYF. The CDR3 nucleotides are TGTGCCAGCAGCCCGGGACTAGCGGGGGGGCTCGACTACGAGCAGTACTTC.